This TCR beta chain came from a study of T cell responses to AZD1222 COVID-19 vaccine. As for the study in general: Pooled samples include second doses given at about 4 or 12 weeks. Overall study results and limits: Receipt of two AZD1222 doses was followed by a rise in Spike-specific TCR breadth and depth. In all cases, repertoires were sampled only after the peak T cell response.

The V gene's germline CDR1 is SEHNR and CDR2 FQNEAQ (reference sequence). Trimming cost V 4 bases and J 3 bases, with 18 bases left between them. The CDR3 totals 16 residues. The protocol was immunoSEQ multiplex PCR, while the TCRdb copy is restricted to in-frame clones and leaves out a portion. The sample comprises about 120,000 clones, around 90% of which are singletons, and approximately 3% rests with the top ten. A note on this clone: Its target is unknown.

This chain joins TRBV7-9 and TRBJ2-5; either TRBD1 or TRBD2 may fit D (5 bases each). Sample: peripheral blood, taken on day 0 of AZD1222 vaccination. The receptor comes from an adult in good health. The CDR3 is CASSSTTGTWEETQYF. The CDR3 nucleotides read TGTGCCAGCAGCTCCACGACCGGGACCTGGGAAGAGACCCAGTACTTC.